This TCR beta chain was identified during a study of cytomegalovirus exposure and HLA in healthy donors. It was with 60 Vbeta and 13 Jbeta primers that the PCR ran. Repertoires were generated with immunoSEQ multiplex PCR, while TCRdb's copy carries only in-frame clones and drops some. The sample holds approximately 150,000 clones, less than 90% seen once. This CDR3 contains 16 residues. Trimming stripped 5 bases from V and 2 bases from J, with 20 bases between. Looked up from germline, CDR1 is SGHRS and CDR2 is YFSETQ. Source material: PBMCs. This clonotype was obtained from a man in his fifties or sixties in good health and CMV-seropositive. This chain connects TRBV5-1 to TRBJ2-7; no definite D call. CDR3 in amino acids: CASRHGDSRQAYEQYF. DNA of the CDR3: TGCGCCAGCAGACATGGCGACTCGCGGCAAGCCTACGAGCAGTACTTC.